The following is a T cell receptor beta chain sequence with its context. The entry originates in a study of CD8 T cells in Susac syndrome. J gave up 3 bases and V 1 base, and 8 bases lay outside the gene matches. The CDR3 loop spans 18 amino acids. The germline V gene encodes CDR1 SGHTA and CDR2 FQGNSA. RNA totalling about 0.5 to 1 ug underwent reverse transcription with random hexamers. TCRdb independently ran MiXCR on the immunoSEQ multiplex PCR reads; one entry per CDR3 protein. Among some 200,000 distinct CDR3 sequences listed, under 97% were seen once. This chain connects TRBV7-2 to TRBJ2-1, with 11 bases that match TRBD1. The sequence derives from a human donor with Susac syndrome. The specimen was CD4+ T cells from PBMCs. The CDR3 loop reads CASSLGAGGTGGYNEQFF. CDR3 DNA sequence: TGTGCCAGCAGCTTAGGGGCGGGCGGGACAGGGGGCTACAATGAGCAGTTCTTC.